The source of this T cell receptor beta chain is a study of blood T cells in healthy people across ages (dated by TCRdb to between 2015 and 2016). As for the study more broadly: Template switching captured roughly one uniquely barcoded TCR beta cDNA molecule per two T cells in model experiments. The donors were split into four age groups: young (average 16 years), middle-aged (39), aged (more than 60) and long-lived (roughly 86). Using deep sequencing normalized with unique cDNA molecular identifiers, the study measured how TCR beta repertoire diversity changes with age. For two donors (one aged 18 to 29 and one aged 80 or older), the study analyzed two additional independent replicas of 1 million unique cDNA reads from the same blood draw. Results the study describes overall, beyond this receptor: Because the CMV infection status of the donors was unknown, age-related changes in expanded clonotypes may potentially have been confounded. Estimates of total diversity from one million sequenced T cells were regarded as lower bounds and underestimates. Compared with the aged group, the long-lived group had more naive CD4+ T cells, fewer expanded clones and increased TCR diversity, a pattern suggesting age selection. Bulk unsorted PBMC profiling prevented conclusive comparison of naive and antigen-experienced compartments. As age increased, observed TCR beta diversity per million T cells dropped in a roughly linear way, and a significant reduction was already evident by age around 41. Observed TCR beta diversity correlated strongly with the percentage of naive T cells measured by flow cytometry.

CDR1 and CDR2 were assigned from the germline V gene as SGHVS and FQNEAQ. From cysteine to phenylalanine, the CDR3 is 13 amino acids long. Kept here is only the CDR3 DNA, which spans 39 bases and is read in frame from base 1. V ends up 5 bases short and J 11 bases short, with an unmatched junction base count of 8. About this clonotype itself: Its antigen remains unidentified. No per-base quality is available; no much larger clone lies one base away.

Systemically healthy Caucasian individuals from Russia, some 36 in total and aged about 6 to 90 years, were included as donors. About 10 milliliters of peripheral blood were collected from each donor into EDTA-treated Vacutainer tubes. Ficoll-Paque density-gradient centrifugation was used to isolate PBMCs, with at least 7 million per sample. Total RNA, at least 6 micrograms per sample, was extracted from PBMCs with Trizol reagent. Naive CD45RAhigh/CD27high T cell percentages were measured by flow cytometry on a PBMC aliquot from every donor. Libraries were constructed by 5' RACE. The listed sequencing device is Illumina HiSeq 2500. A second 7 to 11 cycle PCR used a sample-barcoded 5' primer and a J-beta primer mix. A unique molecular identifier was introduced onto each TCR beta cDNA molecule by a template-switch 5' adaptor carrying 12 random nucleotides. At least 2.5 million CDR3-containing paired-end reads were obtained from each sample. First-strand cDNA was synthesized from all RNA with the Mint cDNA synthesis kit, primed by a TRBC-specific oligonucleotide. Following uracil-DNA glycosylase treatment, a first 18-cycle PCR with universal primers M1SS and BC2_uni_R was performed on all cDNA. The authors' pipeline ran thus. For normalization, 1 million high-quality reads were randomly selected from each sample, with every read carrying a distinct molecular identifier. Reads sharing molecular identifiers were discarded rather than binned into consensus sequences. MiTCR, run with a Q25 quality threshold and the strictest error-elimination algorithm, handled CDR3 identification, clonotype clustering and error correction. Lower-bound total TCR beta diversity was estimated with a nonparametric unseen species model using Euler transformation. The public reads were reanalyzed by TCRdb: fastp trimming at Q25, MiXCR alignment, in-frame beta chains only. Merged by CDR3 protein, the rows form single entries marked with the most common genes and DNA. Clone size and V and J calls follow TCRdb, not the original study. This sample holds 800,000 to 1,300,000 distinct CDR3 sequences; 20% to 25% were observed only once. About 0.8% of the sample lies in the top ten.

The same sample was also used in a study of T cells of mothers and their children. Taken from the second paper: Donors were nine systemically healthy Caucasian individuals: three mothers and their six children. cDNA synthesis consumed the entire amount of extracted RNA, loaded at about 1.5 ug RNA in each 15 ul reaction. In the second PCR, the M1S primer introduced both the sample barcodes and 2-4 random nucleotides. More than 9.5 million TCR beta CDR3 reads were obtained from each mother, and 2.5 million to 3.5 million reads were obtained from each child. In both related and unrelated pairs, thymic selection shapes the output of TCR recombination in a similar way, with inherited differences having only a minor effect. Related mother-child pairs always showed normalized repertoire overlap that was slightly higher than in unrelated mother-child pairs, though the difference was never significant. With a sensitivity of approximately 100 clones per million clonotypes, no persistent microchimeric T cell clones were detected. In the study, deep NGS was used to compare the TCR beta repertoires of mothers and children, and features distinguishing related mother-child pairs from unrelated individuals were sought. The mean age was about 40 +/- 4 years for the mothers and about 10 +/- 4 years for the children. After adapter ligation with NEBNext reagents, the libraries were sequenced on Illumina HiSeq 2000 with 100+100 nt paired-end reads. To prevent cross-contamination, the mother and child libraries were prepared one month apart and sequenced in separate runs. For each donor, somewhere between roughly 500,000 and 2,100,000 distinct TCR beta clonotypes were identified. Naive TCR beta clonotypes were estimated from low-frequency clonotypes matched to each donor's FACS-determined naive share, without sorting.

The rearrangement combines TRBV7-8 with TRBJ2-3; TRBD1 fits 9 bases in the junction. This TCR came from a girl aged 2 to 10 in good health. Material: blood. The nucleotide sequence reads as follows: TGTGCCAGCAGCCCGTCGGGACAGGGCCAGCAGTATTTT. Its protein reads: CASSPSGQGQQYF. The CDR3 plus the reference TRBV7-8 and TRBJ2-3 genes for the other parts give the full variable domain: GAGVSQSPRYKVAKRGQDVALRCDPISGHVSLFWYQQALGQGPEFLTYFQNEAQLDKSGLPSDRFFAERPEGSVSTLKIQRTQQEDSAVYLCASSPSGQGQQYFGPGTRLTVL.